The clone carrying this T cell receptor beta chain is labeled medium-sized (0.01 to 0.1%). What it binds is unknown. The Oncomine TCR Beta short-read assay sequenced DNA from cultured CD4+ T cells. MiXCR, run by TCRdb on the PCR reads, gives a single entry per CDR3 protein. The repertoire has around 5,000 distinct CDR3 sequences, about 25% of them found once; the top ten carry nearly 25%. Trimming took 4 bases from V and 8 from J; bases not matched to a gene: 7. Germline values: CDR1 MNHNS, CDR2 SASEGT. This CDR3 has 14 amino acids. Described treatment: approximately nine-day PBMC culture with coronavirus spike peptide pools or control peptides (ViraFEST assay). Upon completion of under 12 days of culture, CD4+ T cells were isolated via negative selection. This sample stems from a study of vaccination and CD4 T cells after COVID-19.

This sequence joins TRBV6-1 and TRBJ1-1; 10 nucleotides agree with TRBD1. The sample here was CD4+ T cells from blood, cultured in vitro, taken after SARS-CoV-2 vaccination. This sequence was found in a human donor who had recovered from COVID-19. The CDR3 reads CASSGDRGKGEAFF. CDR3 coding DNA: TGTGCCAGCAGTGGGGACAGGGGTAAAGGAGAAGCTTTCTTT.